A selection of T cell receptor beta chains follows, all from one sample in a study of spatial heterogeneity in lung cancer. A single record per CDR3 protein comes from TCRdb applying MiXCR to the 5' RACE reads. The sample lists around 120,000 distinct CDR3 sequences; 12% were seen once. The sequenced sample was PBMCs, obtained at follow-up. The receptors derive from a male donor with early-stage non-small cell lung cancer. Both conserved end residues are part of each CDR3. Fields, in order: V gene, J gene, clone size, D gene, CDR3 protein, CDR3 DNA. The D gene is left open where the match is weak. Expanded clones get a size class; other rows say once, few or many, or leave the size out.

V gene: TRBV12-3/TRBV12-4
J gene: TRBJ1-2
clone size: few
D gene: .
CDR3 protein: CASRSQGRGYGYTF
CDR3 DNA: TGTGCCAGCAGATCCCAGGGTCGGGGCTATGGCTACACCTTC

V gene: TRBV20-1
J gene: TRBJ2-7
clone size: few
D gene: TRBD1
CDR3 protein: CSASRDRRRYEQYF
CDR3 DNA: TGCAGTGCTTCCCGGGACAGGCGTCGCTACGAGCAGTACTTC

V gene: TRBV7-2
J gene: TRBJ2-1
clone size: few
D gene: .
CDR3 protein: CASSSGGFNEQFF
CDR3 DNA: TGTGCCAGCAGCTCCGGGGGTTTCAATGAGCAGTTCTTC

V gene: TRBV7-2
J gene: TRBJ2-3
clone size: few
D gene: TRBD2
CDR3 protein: CASSLAGLAGTQYF
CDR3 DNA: TGTGCCAGCAGCTTAGCGGGACTAGCGGGGACGCAGTATTTT

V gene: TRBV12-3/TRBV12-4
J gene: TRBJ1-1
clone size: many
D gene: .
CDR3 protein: CASSPRTGGHGTEAFF
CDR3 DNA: TGTGCCAGCAGCCCTAGAACTGGGGGGCACGGGACTGAAGCTTTCTTT

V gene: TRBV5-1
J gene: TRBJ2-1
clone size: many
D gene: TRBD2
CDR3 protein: CASRRGNNEQFF
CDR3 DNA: TGCGCCAGCAGGCGGGGGAACAATGAGCAGTTCTTC

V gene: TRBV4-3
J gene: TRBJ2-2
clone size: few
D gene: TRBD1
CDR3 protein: CASSHDRTGVMVGELFF
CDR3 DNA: TGCGCCAGCAGCCATGACAGGACAGGGGTTATGGTCGGGGAGCTGTTTTTT

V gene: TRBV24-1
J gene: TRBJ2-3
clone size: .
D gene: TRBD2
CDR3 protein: CGTSDKTSGGTDTQYF
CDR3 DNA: TGTGGCACCAGTGACAAGACTAGCGGGGGCACAGATACGCAGTATTTT

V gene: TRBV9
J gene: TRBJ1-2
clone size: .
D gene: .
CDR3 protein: CASSVGGAEALYGYTF
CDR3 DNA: TGTGCCAGCAGCGTGGGCGGGGCAGAAGCTCTTTATGGCTACACCTTC

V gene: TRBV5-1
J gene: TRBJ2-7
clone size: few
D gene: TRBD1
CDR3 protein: CASNGQVSYEQYF
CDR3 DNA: TGCGCCAGCAACGGACAGGTTTCCTACGAGCAGTACTTC

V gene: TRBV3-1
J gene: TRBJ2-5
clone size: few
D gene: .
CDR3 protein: CASRPRVSQETQYF
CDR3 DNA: TGTGCCAGCAGACCCCGGGTTTCCCAAGAGACCCAGTACTTC

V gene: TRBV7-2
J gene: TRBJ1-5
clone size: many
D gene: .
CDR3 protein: CASSLTGTYNQPQHF
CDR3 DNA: TGTGCCAGCAGCTTAACAGGGACGTACAATCAGCCCCAGCATTTT

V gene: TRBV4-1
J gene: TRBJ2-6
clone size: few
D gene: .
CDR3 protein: CASSPQPGANVLTF
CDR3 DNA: TGCGCCAGCAGCCCGCAACCTGGGGCCAACGTCCTGACTTTC

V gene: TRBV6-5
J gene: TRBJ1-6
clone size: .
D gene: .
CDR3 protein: CASSYSGSSYNSPLHF
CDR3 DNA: TGTGCCAGCAGTTACTCGGGTAGCTCCTATAATTCACCCCTCCACTTT

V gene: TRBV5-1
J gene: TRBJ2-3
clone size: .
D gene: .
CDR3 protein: CASSSEDTQYF
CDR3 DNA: TGCGCCAGCAGCTCTGAAGATACGCAGTATTTT

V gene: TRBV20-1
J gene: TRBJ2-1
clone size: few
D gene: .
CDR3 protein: CSARGYRDHEQFF
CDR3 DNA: TGCAGTGCTAGAGGTTACAGGGACCATGAGCAGTTCTTC

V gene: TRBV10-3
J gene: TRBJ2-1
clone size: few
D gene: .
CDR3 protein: CAISESRTAYNEQFF
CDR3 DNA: TGTGCCATCAGTGAGTCTCGGACAGCTTACAATGAGCAGTTCTTC

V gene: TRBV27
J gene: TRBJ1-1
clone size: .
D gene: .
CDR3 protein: CASSFDGIATEAFF
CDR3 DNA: TGTGCCAGCAGTTTCGACGGAATAGCTACTGAAGCTTTCTTT

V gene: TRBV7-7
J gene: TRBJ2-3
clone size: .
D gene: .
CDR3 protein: CASSLARGDTQYF
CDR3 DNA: TGTGCTAGCAGCTTAGCGCGGGGAGATACGCAGTATTTT

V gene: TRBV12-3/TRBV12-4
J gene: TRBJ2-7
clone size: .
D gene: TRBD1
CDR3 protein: CASSPTGGSYEQYF
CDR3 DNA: TGTGCCAGCAGTCCAACAGGGGGCTCCTACGAGCAGTACTTC

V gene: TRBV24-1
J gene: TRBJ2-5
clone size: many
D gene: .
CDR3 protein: CATSDRRSQETQYF
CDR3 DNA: TGTGCCACCAGTGATCGAAGGTCCCAAGAGACCCAGTACTTC

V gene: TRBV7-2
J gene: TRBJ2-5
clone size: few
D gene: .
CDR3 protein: CASSLAGRAQETQYF
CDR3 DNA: TGTGCCAGCAGCTTAGCGGGCAGGGCCCAAGAGACCCAGTACTTC

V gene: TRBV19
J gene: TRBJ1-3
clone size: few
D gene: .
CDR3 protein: CASAWLGNTIYF
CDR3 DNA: TGTGCCAGTGCGTGGCTGGGAAACACCATATATTTT

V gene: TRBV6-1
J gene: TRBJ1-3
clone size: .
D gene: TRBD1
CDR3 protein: CASSEDRGMGGNTIYF
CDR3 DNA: TGTGCCAGCAGTGAAGACAGGGGAATGGGAGGAAACACCATATATTTT

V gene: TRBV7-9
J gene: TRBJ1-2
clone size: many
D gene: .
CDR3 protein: CASQGQENGYTF
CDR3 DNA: TGTGCTTCCCAGGGCCAAGAAAATGGCTACACCTTC

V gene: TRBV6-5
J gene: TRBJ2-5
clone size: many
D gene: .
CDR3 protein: CASSYSGRWGTQYF
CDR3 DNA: TGTGCCAGCAGTTACTCGGGGCGCTGGGGGACCCAGTACTTC

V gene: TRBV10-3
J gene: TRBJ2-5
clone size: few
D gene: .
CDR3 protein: CAISSSIGREETQYF
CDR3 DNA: TGTGCCATCAGTTCTAGTATCGGCAGGGAAGAGACCCAGTACTTC

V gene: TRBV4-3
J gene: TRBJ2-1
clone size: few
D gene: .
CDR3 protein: CASRGWNGNEQFF
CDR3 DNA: TGCGCCAGCAGGGGGTGGAATGGCAATGAGCAGTTCTTC

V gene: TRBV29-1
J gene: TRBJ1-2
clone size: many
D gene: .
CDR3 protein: CSVKPGGYGYTF
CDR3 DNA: TGCAGCGTTAAGCCTGGCGGGTATGGCTACACCTTC

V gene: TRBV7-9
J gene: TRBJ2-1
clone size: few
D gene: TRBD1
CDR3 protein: CASSFRQGPYNEQFF
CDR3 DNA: TGTGCCAGCAGCTTTAGACAGGGCCCGTACAATGAGCAGTTCTTC

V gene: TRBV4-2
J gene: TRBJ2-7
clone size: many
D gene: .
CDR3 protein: CASSQEPGESYEQYF
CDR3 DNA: TGTGCCAGCAGCCAAGAACCGGGGGAGTCCTACGAGCAGTACTTC

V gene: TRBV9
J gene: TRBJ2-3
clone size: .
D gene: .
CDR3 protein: CASSVGWGNTDTQYF
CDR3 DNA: TGTGCCAGCAGCGTAGGGTGGGGGAACACAGATACGCAGTATTTT

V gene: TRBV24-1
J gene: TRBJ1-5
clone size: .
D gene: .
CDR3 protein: CATSDLGLSGNQPQHF
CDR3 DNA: TGTGCCACCAGTGATCTGGGGTTGAGCGGCAATCAGCCCCAGCATTTT

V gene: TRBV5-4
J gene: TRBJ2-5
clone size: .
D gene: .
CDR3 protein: CASSTGTQETQYF
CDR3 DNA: TGTGCCAGCAGTACCGGGACTCAAGAGACCCAGTACTTC

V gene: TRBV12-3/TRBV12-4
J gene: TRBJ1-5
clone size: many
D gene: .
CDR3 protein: CASSYGHNQPQHF
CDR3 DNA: TGTGCCAGCAGTTATGGGCACAATCAGCCCCAGCATTTT

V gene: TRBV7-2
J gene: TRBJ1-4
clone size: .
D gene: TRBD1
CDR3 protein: CASSLTLYRGRNEKLFF
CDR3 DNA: TGTGCCAGCAGCTTAACCTTATACAGGGGAAGGAATGAAAAACTGTTTTTT